This TCR beta chain was profiled in a study of graft-versus-host responses after intestinal transplantation (dated by TCRdb to the early 2020s). Notes on the research overall: Multivisceral, liver-intestinal, or isolated intestinal transplants were received by the recipients. A cohort of 24 intestinal transplant recipients, including one retransplant, was enrolled, and a few patients lacking pretransplant specimens were excluded. Alloreactive clones were identified by sequencing pre-transplant mixed lymphocyte reaction products and comparing them with unstimulated pre-transplant donor and recipient T cells. Every recipient was given anti-thymocyte globulin induction, then maintenance tacrolimus and steroids for 2 to 4 years. Samples from a few later patients were sequenced in-house on an Illumina MiSeq with MiXCR processing rather than by the commercial service. Graft-versus-host and host-versus-graft alloreactive T cell clones were tracked in the graft, circulation and bone marrow after intestinal transplantation using bulk TCR-beta CDR3 sequencing. A peak of at least 4% donor T cells among recipient peripheral blood mononuclear cells was the definition used for donor T cell macrochimerism.

Including the terminal cysteine and phenylalanine, the CDR3 comprises 14 residues. The DNA shown is the 42-base CDR3, in frame from base 1. CDR1 is given as MNHEY and CDR2 as SMNVEV, both from the germline V gene (reference sequence). V is cut back by 4 bases and J by 7 bases, with 7 bases in the junction unmatched. The time point tag for this specimen amounts to: cells obtained before transplantation from donor or recipient. Mixed lymphocyte reactions plated about 200,000 CFSE-labeled pre-transplant responders with about 200,000 irradiated violet-dye-labeled stimulators and were cultured for around six days. After the mixed lymphocyte reaction, proliferating CD3+CD4+CFSE-low and CD3+CD8+CFSE-low responder cells were FACS-sorted on a BD Influx sorter. About this clone itself: No base qualities exist here, and no much larger clone lies one base off it.

What the authors observed across the whole study: High GvH to HvG T cell clonal ratios were observed in the allografts of patients with donor T cell macrochimerism. Early after transplant, peak levels of circulating GvH clones were associated with declines in HvG clones. GvH clones were found in recipient bone marrow, and some of the GvH clones appeared earlier in ileal mucosa or blood, which is consistent with an intestinal mucosal origin. The conclusions were limited by the relatively low number and heterogeneity of the intestinal transplant patients.

The library came from the immunoSEQ multiplex PCR assay. For most patients, genomic DNA was isolated with the Qiagen DNeasy Blood and Tissue Kit and shipped frozen to Adaptive Biotechnologies for TCR sequencing. For most patients, genomic DNA was subjected to high-throughput TCR-beta CDR3 sequencing by Adaptive Biotechnologies. The study's own analysis went as follows. TCR sequencing data for around 19 patients were retrieved from Adaptive's ImmunoSEQ software; a few other patients were processed with MiXCR and VDJtools. CD4 versus CD8 sorting errors were corrected by removing sequences found in both subsets at a frequency ratio below 5:1. CDR3 nucleotide sequences shared between donor and recipient were removed because the origin of such sequences could not be assigned. To count as alloreactive, a clone needed at least 2-fold expansion over unstimulated cells and a minimum CFSE-low frequency of 0.002% (template counts) or 0.001% (read counts). A clone was considered mappable if detected in the sequenced pre-transplant spleen, lymph node, or MLR CFSE-low populations of the donor or recipient. The cumulative frequency of alloreactive clones was calculated as a percentage of all sequences, weighted by copy number. Drawn from immuneACCESS, this table holds only the in-frame rearrangements with V and J called that TCRdb kept. Clones are partly lost; checked studies trace under half to an unresolved V gene and leave the rest unexplained. Clonal size and the V and J genes are those of that table, whereas D and trimming came from the DNA. This sample lists some 7,000 clones; 30% to 35% were detected once. The top ten hold more than 3% of the sample.

The rearranged segments are TRBV27 and TRBJ1-2, and TRBD1 aligns with 9 junction nucleotides. The receptor was derived from a human patient who was an organ donor for intestinal transplantation. This specimen consisted of alloreactive CD8+ T cells from a mixed lymphocyte reaction culture, obtained before transplantation. The cell subset or site label for this specimen denotes: CFSE-low proliferating T cells sorted from roughly six-day pre-transplant mixed lymphocyte reaction (GvH or HvG direction). The CDR3 region has the sequence CASSSGTGSIGYTF. The sequenced DNA: TGTGCCAGCAGTTCCGGGACAGGGAGTATTGGCTACACCTTC.